There are a few counts of the clone carrying this T cell receptor (beta chain). This sample is drawn from a study of T-cell memory formation after mild COVID-19. TCRdb processed the 5' RACE reads anew with MiXCR; each CDR3 protein has one entry. This sample has about 250,000 distinct CDR3 sequences, with approximately 15% found just once. V dropped 5 bases and J dropped 10 bases, with 17 bases sitting between them. The CDR3 runs to 13 residues. V gene TRBV12-3 or TRBV12-4 combines with J gene TRBJ2-5; TRBD1 might be the D (6 bases). The origin of this receptor is an adult woman who had mild COVID-19 (a few samples of this study predate the infection). Cell type and time point are not known. Material: PBMCs or a T cell subset sorted from them (not recorded which). CDR3 in amino acids: CASSETTRGVQYF. The CDR3 coding sequence is TGTGCCAGCAGTGAGACAACCAGGGGTGTCCAGTACTTC.